This TCR beta chain was recovered during a study of cytomegalovirus exposure and HLA in healthy donors. Study observations and caveats: With further analysis later on, most CMV-associated TCR beta chains appeared HLA-restricted.

CDR1 LNHDA and CDR2 SQIVND come from the germline V gene (reference sequence). With 5 bases removed from V and 4 bases from J, the gap between germline ends came to 11 bases. This CDR3 spans 13 amino acids. PCR involved 60 Vbeta and 13 Jbeta primers. The method was immunoSEQ multiplex PCR; TCRdb's version includes in-frame clones alone and lacks a portion of them. The table shows some 120,000 clones, with 77% occurring only once. This clone was detected only once. The antigen is not known. This sequence joins TRBV19 and TRBJ1-2, with D perhaps TRBD1 (5 bases). The source of this sequence is a man younger than 35 in good health and CMV-seropositive. The material sequenced was PBMCs. CDR3 protein: CASSLDTGYGYTF. In DNA, the CDR3 is TGTGCCAGTAGTTTGGACACGGGCTATGGCTACACCTTC.